This TCR beta chain was identified in a study of cytomegalovirus exposure and HLA in healthy donors. Study conclusions and caveats: Earlier findings revealed that most TCR beta V segments proved productive either about 87% or about 30% of the time. The authors later linked a missense DCLRE1C variant to TCR beta V- and J-gene trimming. In vitro experiments confirmed that a few CMV-associated chains were specific for CMV antigens.

On this clone: No antigen is known for it.

PCR was performed using 60 Vbeta and 13 Jbeta primers. In the source study's methods: Later, an analysis found around 80 million unique TCR beta chains, and 9.5 million to 11 million of these were shared. The method was immunoSEQ multiplex PCR; TCRdb's version includes in-frame clones alone and lacks a portion of them. For V, J and clone size, that table is used; D and trimming come from the DNA. The table has approximately 150,000 clones, around 80% seen once; the top ten hold about an eighth. CDR3 length: 15 residues. Germline V gene sequence: CDR1 SGHRS, CDR2 YFSETQ. V trimming: 4 bases; J trimming: 7 bases; junction bases outside the gene matches: 9.

V is TRBV5-1 and J is TRBJ2-2; 8 bases are a match to TRBD1. The sample comprised PBMCs. The receptor was derived from a man in his forties in good health and CMV-seropositive. The CDR3 DNA reads as TGCGCCAGCAGCCCGACAGGGGATTATGGCGGGGAGCTGTTTTTT. It translates to CASSPTGDYGGELFF.